These T cell receptor beta chains were read from a single sample in a study of T cells after yellow fever vaccination. One entry per CDR3 protein results from TCRdb running MiXCR on the 5' RACE reads. The data contain around 610,000 distinct CDR3 sequences, about 14% of them seen just once; the ten biggest clones take up 11% to 15%. Sequences were derived from PBMCs, sampled on the day of the yellow fever booster vaccination. Receptors were obtained from a man aged 30-40 years who received the YFV17D yellow fever vaccine. Each CDR3 is given with its conserved first and last residue. Fields, in order: clone size, V gene, J gene, D gene, CDR3 protein, CDR3 DNA. D genes are given only for firm matches. The listing skips clone size in some rows; elsewhere it reads once, few, many or a size class.

>few|TRBV25-1|TRBJ2-2|-
CASSKQLTGELFF
TGTGCCAGCAGTAAACAGCTCACCGGGGAGCTGTTTTTT
>-|TRBV6-6|TRBJ2-2|-
CASSYSGSGELFF
TGTGCCAGCAGTTACTCAGGCTCCGGGGAGCTGTTTTTT
>few|TRBV7-2|TRBJ2-1|-
CASSLKSGREQFF
TGTGCCAGCAGCTTAAAGAGCGGCCGGGAGCAGTTCTTC
>few|TRBV9|TRBJ2-1|TRBD2
CASSVETSGRYNEQFF
TGTGCCAGCAGCGTAGAAACCAGCGGGAGATACAATGAGCAGTTCTTC
>-|TRBV14|TRBJ2-1|-
CASSQGVSHSYNEQFF
TGTGCCAGCAGCCAAGGTGTTAGCCACTCCTACAATGAGCAGTTCTTC
>-|TRBV5-1|TRBJ2-1|TRBD2
CASSLALLAGNEQFF
TGCGCCAGCAGCTTGGCCTTACTAGCGGGGAATGAGCAGTTCTTC
>few|TRBV7-9|TRBJ2-2|-
CASSGQGRDTGELFF
TGTGCCAGCAGCGGCCAGGGACGGGACACCGGGGAGCTGTTTTTT
>-|TRBV5-1|TRBJ2-7|-
CASSRGISNEQYF
TGCGCCAGCAGCCGAGGGATCTCCAACGAGCAGTACTTC
>-|TRBV3-1|TRBJ1-6|-
CASIGLYNSPLHF
TGTGCCAGCATCGGTCTTTATAATTCACCCCTCCACTTT
>-|TRBV12-3/TRBV12-4|TRBJ1-1|TRBD1
CASSRTGENTEAFF
TGTGCCAGCAGCCGTACAGGGGAGAACACTGAAGCTTTCTTT
>-|TRBV20-1|TRBJ2-7|TRBD2
CSANREGTYEQYF
TGCAGTGCCAATCGGGAGGGAACCTACGAGCAGTACTTC